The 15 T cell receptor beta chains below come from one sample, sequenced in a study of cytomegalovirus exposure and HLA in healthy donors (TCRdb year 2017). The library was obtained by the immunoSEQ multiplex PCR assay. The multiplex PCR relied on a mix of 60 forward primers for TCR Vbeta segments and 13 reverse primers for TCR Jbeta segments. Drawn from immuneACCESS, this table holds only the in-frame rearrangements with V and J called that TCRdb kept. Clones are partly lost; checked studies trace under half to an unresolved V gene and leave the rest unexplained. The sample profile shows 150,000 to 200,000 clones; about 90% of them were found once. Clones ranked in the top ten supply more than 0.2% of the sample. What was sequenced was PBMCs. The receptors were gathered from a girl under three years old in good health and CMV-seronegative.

CDR3 residues: CASSQVRGQGMNTEAFF. The CDR3 DNA is TGTGCCAGCAGCCAAGTCCGTGGTCAGGGGATGAACACTGAAGCTTTCTTT. This chain uses TRBV4-2 with TRBJ1-1, with TRBD1 as a possible D gene (6 bases). There are 17 residues in the CDR3. The V end lost 1 base, the J end lost 0 bases, and 15 bases lay between the germline ends. Germline lookup yields CDR1 LGHNA and CDR2 YNFKEQ.

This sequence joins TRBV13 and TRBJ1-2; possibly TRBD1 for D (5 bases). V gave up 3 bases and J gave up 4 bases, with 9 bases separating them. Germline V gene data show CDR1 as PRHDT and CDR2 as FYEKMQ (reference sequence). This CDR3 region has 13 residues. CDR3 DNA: TGTGCCAGCAGCTTCCTGCAGGGCTATGGCTACACCTTC. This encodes CASSFLQGYGYTF. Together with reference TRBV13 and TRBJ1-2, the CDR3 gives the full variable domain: AAGVIQSPRHLIKEKRETATLKCYPIPRHDTVYWYQQGPGQDPQFLISFYEKMQSDKGSIPDRFSAQQFSDYHSELNMSSLELGDSALYFCASSFLQGYGYTFGSGTRLTVV.

The CDR3 sequence: CASSQTDRNTEAFF. In DNA form, the CDR3 reads TGTGCCAGCAGCCAAACGGACAGGAACACTGAAGCTTTCTTT. This rearrangement joins TRBV7-9 to TRBJ1-1, with a possible D match to TRBD1 (6 bases). The V end lost 5 bases, the J end lost 1 base, and 11 bases lay between the germline ends. This CDR3 has 14 residues. Germline lookup yields CDR1 SEHNR and CDR2 FQNEAQ (reference sequence).

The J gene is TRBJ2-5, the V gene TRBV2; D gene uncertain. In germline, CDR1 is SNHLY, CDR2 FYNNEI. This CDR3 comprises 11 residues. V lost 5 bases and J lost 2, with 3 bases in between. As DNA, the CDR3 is TGTGCCAGCAGTCCACAAGAGACCCAGTACTTC. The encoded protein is CASSPQETQYF.

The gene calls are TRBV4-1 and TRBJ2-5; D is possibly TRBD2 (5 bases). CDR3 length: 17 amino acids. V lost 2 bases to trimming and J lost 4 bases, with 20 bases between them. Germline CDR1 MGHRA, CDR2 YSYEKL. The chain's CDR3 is CASSQFGLGILSETQYF. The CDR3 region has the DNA TGCGCCAGCAGCCAATTCGGACTGGGGATACTTTCAGAGACCCAGTACTTC.

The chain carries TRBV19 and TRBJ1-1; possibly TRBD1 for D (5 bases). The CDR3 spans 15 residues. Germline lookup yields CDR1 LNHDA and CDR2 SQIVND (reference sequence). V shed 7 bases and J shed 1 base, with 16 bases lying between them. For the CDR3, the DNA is TGTGCCAGTAAGAGCCAGGGAAGGGGGAACACTGAAGCTTTCTTT. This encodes CASKSQGRGNTEAFF.

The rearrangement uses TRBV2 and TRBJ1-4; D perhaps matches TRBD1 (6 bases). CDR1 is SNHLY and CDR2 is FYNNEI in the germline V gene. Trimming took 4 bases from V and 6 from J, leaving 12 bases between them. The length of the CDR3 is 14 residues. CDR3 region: CASSASRGHEKLFF. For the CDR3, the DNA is TGTGCCAGCAGTGCGAGCAGGGGACATGAAAAACTGTTTTTT.

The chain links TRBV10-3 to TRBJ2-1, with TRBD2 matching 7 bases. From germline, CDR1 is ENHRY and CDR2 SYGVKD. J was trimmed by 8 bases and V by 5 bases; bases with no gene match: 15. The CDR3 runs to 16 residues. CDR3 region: CAISFSRTSPVDEQFF. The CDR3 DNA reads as TGTGCCATCAGTTTTTCGAGGACTAGTCCAGTGGATGAGCAGTTCTTC.

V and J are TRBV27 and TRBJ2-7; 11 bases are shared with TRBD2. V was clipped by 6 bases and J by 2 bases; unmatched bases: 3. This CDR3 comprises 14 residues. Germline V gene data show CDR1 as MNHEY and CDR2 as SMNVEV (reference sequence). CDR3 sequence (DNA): TGTGCCAGCAGGGTAGCGGGAGGGACCTACGAGCAGTACTTC. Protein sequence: CASRVAGGTYEQYF.

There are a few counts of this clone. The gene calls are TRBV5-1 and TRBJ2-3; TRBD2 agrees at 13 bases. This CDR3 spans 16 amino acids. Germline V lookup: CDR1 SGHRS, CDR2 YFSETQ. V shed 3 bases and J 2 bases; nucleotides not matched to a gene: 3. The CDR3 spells CASSWGLAGTTDTQYF. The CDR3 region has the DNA TGCGCCAGCAGCTGGGGACTAGCGGGGACCACAGATACGCAGTATTTT.

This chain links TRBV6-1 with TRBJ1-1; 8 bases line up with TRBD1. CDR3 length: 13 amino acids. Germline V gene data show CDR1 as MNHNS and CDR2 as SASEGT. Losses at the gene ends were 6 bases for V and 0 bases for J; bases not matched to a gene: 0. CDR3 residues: CASRTGVNTEAFF. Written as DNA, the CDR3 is TGTGCCAGCAGGACAGGGGTGAACACTGAAGCTTTCTTT.

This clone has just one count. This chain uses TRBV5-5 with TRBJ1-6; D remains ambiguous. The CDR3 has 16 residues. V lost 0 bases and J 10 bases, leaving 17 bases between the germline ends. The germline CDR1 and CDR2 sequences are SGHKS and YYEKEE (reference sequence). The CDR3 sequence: CASSLGTGLVPSPLHF. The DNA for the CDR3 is TGTGCCAGCAGCTTGGGTACGGGTTTGGTCCCCTCACCCCTCCACTTT. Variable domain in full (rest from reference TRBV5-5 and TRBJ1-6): DAGVTQSPTHLIKTRGQQVTLRCSPISGHKSVSWYQQVLGQGPQFIFQYYEKEERGRGNFPDRFSARQFPNYSSELNVNALLLGDSALYLCASSLGTGLVPSPLHFGNGTRLTVT.

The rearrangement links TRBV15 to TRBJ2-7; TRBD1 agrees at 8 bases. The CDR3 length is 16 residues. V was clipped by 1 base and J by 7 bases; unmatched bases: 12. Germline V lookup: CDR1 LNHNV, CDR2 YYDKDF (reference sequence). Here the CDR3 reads CATSRVGAGGSWEQYF. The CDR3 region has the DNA TGTGCCACCAGCAGAGTGGGGGCAGGGGGCTCTTGGGAGCAGTACTTC.

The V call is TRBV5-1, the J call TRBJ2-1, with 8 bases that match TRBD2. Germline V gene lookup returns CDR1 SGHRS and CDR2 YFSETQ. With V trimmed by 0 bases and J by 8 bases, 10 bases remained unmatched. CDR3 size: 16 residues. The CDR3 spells CASSLAKGGGKDEQFF. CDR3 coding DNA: TGCGCCAGCAGCTTGGCCAAGGGCGGGGGGAAAGATGAGCAGTTCTTC.

This CDR3 reads CASSPYWGSYEQYF. The CDR3 DNA follows: TGTGCCAGCAGTCCGTATTGGGGCTCCTACGAGCAGTACTTC. This chain uses TRBV27 with TRBJ2-5; D gene unclear. The J call is in doubt because the DNA end fits TRBJ2-7 better. The CDR3 loop spans 14 amino acids. The germline V gene encodes CDR1 MNHEY and CDR2 SMNVEV (reference sequence).